The 15 T cell receptor beta chains below come from one sample, sequenced in a study of cytomegalovirus exposure and HLA in healthy donors. Clones were read by immunoSEQ multiplex PCR, and TCRdb kept only the in-frame ones, dropping some. The repertoire includes some 120,000 clones, around 94% of them detected once, and approximately 1.2% sits in the top ten. The material sequenced was PBMCs. The receptors come from a woman aged 18-30 years in good health and CMV-seronegative.

CDR3 nucleotides: TGTGCCAGCAGCTTCGGGAACACAGATACGCAGTATTTT. Its protein product is CASSFGNTDTQYF. V usage is TRBV7-3 and J usage is TRBJ2-3; maybe TRBD2 (5 bases). The CDR3 length is 13 residues. Trimming shortened V by 3 bases and J by 2 bases, and 6 bases separated the two germline ends. Germline loops: CDR1 SGHTA, CDR2 FQGTGA. The whole variable domain, remainder taken from reference TRBV7-3 and TRBJ2-3, is GAGVSQTPSNKVTEKGKYVELRCDPISGHTALYWYRQSLGQGPEFLIYFQGTGAADDSGLPNDRFFAVRPEGSVSTLKIQRTERGDSAVYLCASSFGNTDTQYFGPGTRLTVL.

The chain combines TRBV7-9 with TRBJ1-4, with unresolved D. This CDR3 contains 16 residues. Germline CDR1 is SEHNR and CDR2 is FQNEAQ (reference sequence). V was clipped by 4 bases and J by 5 bases, with 17 bases between them. CDR3 residues: CASSSTSPVGNEKLFF. The CDR3 coding sequence is TGTGCCAGCAGCTCTACCTCTCCCGTCGGGAATGAAAAACTGTTTTTT.

This rearrangement joins TRBV27 to TRBJ1-1; 9 nucleotides line up with TRBD1. The V segment lost 6 bases and the J segment 7 bases; nucleotides outside the gene matches: 0. CDR1 and CDR2 (germline): MNHEY, SMNVEV (reference sequence). The CDR3 sequence is 11 residues long. CDR3 sequence reads: CASRGQGEAFF. The CDR3 DNA is TGTGCCAGCAGGGGACAGGGTGAAGCTTTCTTT.

V and J are TRBV4-1 and TRBJ2-7; 7 bases line up with TRBD1. This CDR3 comprises 16 residues. With V trimmed by 5 bases and J by 6 bases, 16 bases remained unmatched. Germline-derived CDR1 and CDR2 are MGHRA and YSYEKL. The CDR3: CASSLHDRDGAGEQYF. The CDR3 DNA sequence: TGCGCCAGCAGCTTACACGACAGGGATGGGGCGGGCGAGCAGTACTTC.

Only a few counts were recorded for this clone. Additional DNA sequences in this sample encode the identical CDR3. In DNA form, the CDR3 reads TGTGCCAGCAGCCTCGGGAGCTCCTACGAGCAGTACTTC. This encodes CASSLGSSYEQYF. The chain joins TRBV5-6 to TRBJ2-7, with TRBD2 as a possible D gene (6 bases). CDR1 is SGHDT, CDR2 YYEEEE, per germline. CDR3 length: 13 residues. V dropped 4 bases and J dropped 0 bases, with 8 bases sitting between them.

The chain links TRBV7-9 to TRBJ1-2; TRBD1 aligns across 10 bases. Germline V CDR1 and CDR2: SEHNR, FQNEAQ (reference sequence). The CDR3 consists of 15 residues. Germline trimming cut 5 bases from V and 8 bases from J; bases unmatched to any gene: 11. The CDR3, as DNA: TGTGCCAGCAGCCCCCCGGGGGGACAGGGGCACGGCTACACCTTC. This translates into CASSPPGGQGHGYTF.

This clone appeared once. The chain joins TRBV9 to TRBJ1-2, with no clear D. Looked up from germline, CDR1 is SGDLS and CDR2 is YYNGEE. CDR3 length: 11 amino acids. The V end was cut by 0 bases, the J end by 13 bases, with 10 bases between. The DNA of the CDR3 is TGTGCCAGCAGCGTAGGGCCCAGTTTCACCTTC. Residues: CASSVGPSFTF.

The rearrangement links TRBV28 to TRBJ2-7; TRBD2 aligns across 9 bases. V trimming: 5 bases; J trimming: 5 bases; junction bases outside the gene matches: 7. There are 14 residues in the CDR3. Germline V gene lookup returns CDR1 MDHEN and CDR2 SYDVKM. This chain's CDR3 is CASSAPRGGDEQYF. The CDR3 DNA is TGTGCCAGCAGTGCCCCGCGGGGGGGCGACGAGCAGTACTTC.

The V and J genes are TRBV9 and TRBJ1-4; the D gene is possibly TRBD1 (5 bases). The CDR3 totals 21 residues. The V gene lost 0 bases and the J gene lost 8 bases, with 32 bases spanning the gap. Germline assignment: CDR1 SGDLS and CDR2 YYNGEE. The CDR3 sequence: CASSVEGREGVRRVYREKLFF. CDR3 sequence (DNA): TGTGCCAGCAGCGTAGAAGGCAGGGAAGGGGTTCGGCGTGTTTATCGGGAAAAACTGTTTTTT.

The CDR3 bases are TGTGCCGTACCGTTGTTCCCCGGGACTTCTTACGAGCAGTACTTC. Encoded protein: CAVPLFPGTSYEQYF. This rearrangement joins TRBV2 to TRBJ2-7; possible D gene TRBD2, 6 bases. V was trimmed by 11 bases and J by 4 bases, leaving 24 bases between them. The CDR3 is 15 amino acids. Germline loops: CDR1 SNHLY, CDR2 FYNNEI.

The chain has TRBV29-1 and TRBJ1-2; 7 positions match TRBD1. Germline-derived CDR1 and CDR2 are SQVTM and ANQGSEA. V shed 1 base, J shed 4 bases, and the junction held 0 bases outside the gene matches. The CDR3 has 12 residues. The CDR3 coding sequence is TGCAGCGTTGAAGGACAGGGCTATGGCTACACCTTC. Its translation: CSVEGQGYGYTF.

The chain combines TRBV19 with TRBJ2-4; 7 nucleotides align to TRBD1. The CDR3 length is 12 residues. J was trimmed by 10 bases and V by 6 bases; bases with no gene match: 6. Germline CDR1 and CDR2: LNHDA and SQIVND (reference sequence). The CDR3 DNA sequence: TGTGCCAGTAGCGAATCAGGGGGTATTCAGTACTTC. It codes for CASSESGGIQYF.

A few counts support this clone. This chain uses TRBV5-1 with TRBJ2-5; 9 bases fit TRBD1. Germline lookup yields CDR1 SGHRS and CDR2 YFSETQ. V lost 5 bases to trimming and J lost 5 bases; unmatched junction nucleotides: 13. This CDR3 contains 16 residues. The chain's CDR3 is CASRIPTGQGGETQYF. The CDR3 DNA follows: TGCGCCAGCAGAATCCCTACGGGACAGGGAGGGGAGACCCAGTACTTC.

This chain links TRBV5-6 with TRBJ2-7, with TRBD2 matching over 10 bases. CDR1 and CDR2 from the germline V gene are SGHDT and YYEEEE. The V segment lost 6 bases and the J segment 3 bases; nucleotides outside the gene matches: 6. CDR3 length equals 14 residues. The CDR3 reads CASTRAGGGYEQYF. DNA of the CDR3: TGTGCCAGCACCAGAGCGGGAGGGGGCTACGAGCAGTACTTC.

V usage is TRBV28 and J usage is TRBJ1-2; tentatively, D is TRBD1 (6 bases). CDR1 is MDHEN, CDR2 SYDVKM, per germline. Between the trimmed V and J ends, which lost 6 bases and 2 bases, there was a span of 13 bases. The CDR3 covers 14 residues. The CDR3: CASSPGDINYGYTF. In DNA, the CDR3 is TGTGCCAGCAGCCCCGGGGACATCAACTATGGCTACACCTTC.